Presented here are 14 T cell receptor beta chains from one specimen sequenced in a study of cytomegalovirus exposure and HLA in healthy donors (dated by TCRdb to about 2017). The library was obtained by the immunoSEQ multiplex PCR assay. TCRdb holds this immuneACCESS table with in-frame rearrangements only. Some clones are missing; in checked studies, unresolved V genes explain under half, and the rest has no known cause. This sample lists around 170,000 clones; 85% were detected once. The ten top clones hold 16% of the sample. Specimen: PBMCs. These receptor sequences come from a man aged 18 to 35 in good health and CMV-seropositive.

The table lists this clone with a few counts. The CDR3 DNA reads TGTGCCAGCAGTTACGGGCGTATGGATACGCAGTATTTT. Encoded protein: CASSYGRMDTQYF. The rearrangement links TRBV6-5 to TRBJ2-3, with D uncertain. V gave up 2 bases and J gave up 6 bases, with 9 bases separating them. Germline V gene sequence: CDR1 MNHEY, CDR2 SVGAGI. The CDR3 spans 13 residues.

This chain links TRBV5-1 with TRBJ2-5, with a weak D call TRBD2 (5 bases). V dropped 10 bases and J dropped 8 bases, with 12 bases sitting between them. The CDR3 is made up of 10 amino acids. Germline CDR1 SGHRS, CDR2 YFSETQ. As DNA, the CDR3 is TGCGCCCGACCCCGGGGTACCCAGTACTTC. Translating gives CARPRGTQYF.

The chain has TRBV20-1 and TRBJ1-2; D is unresolved. CDR3 size: 11 residues. V was shortened by 6 bases and J by 3 bases, with 8 bases between the two germline ends. Germline V gene sequence: CDR1 DFQATT, CDR2 SNEGSKA (reference sequence). The CDR3 nucleotides read TGCAGTGCCCCTCGGGACTATGGCTACACCTTC. This codes for CSAPRDYGYTF.

The CDR3 DNA is TGTGCCAGCAGTTTGACGTCGAGCGTAGCTTTCTTT. Protein: CASSLTSSVAFF. The V gene is TRBV28, the J gene TRBJ1-1; D is uncertain. Germline V gives CDR1 MDHEN, CDR2 SYDVKM. Trimming removed 3 bases from V and 10 bases from J, with 12 bases in between. The CDR3 consists of 12 residues.

The chain is built from TRBV5-6 and TRBJ2-3; 11 bases map to TRBD2. The junction had 1 base not matched to a gene; V was cut back by 2 bases and J by 5 bases. CDR3 length: 14 residues. CDR1 is SGHDT, CDR2 YYEEEE, per germline. CDR3 amino acids: CASSFSGREDTQYF. CDR3 bases: TGTGCCAGCAGCTTTAGCGGGAGGGAAGATACGCAGTATTTT.

J is TRBJ1-1 and V is TRBV5-1; 7 nucleotides agree with TRBD1. V dropped 0 bases and J dropped 4; count of bases not matched to a gene: 6. CDR3 size: 15 residues. Germline V gene sequence: CDR1 SGHRS, CDR2 YFSETQ. CDR3 DNA: TGCGCCAGCAGCTTGGTTCCAGGGGGAAGCACTGAAGCTTTCTTT. This codes for CASSLVPGGSTEAFF.

V usage is TRBV5-1 and J usage is TRBJ2-7; D is undetermined. The CDR3 is 17 amino acids. V was cut by 0 bases and J by 0 bases, with 16 bases left in between. Germline V gene data show CDR1 as SGHRS and CDR2 as YFSETQ. CDR3: CASSLGPPGLTSYEQYF. The CDR3 bases are TGCGCCAGCAGCTTGGGTCCCCCGGGTCTCACCTCCTACGAGCAGTACTTC.

This rearrangement joins TRBV2 to TRBJ1-1; D may be TRBD1 (6 bases). Germline CDR1 is SNHLY and CDR2 is FYNNEI. The CDR3 runs to 13 residues. Trimming cost V 5 bases and J 3 bases, with 10 bases left between them. As DNA, the CDR3 is TGTGCCAGCAGTTATGACAGGTACACTGAAGCTTTCTTT. Its protein is CASSYDRYTEAFF.

The chain recombines TRBV21-1 with TRBJ1-5; the table's TRBD1 call for D was not verified on the DNA. TRBV21-1 counts as a pseudogene. The CDR3 has 15 residues. The CDR3 sequence: CASSKMMGVNQPQHF. The DNA for the CDR3 is TGTGCCAGCAGCAAAATGATGGGCGTCAATCAGCCCCAGCATTTT.

This clone has only one observation. The V and J genes are TRBV5-4 and TRBJ1-1; D perhaps matches TRBD1 (5 bases). V lost 2 bases and J 7 bases, leaving 12 bases between the germline ends. This CDR3 region has 13 residues. CDR1 SGHNT and CDR2 YYREEE come from the germline V gene (reference sequence). DNA of the CDR3: TGTGCCAGCAGCTTACCCGGACACGGTGAAGCTTTCTTT. This sequence encodes CASSLPGHGEAFF. Complete variable domain (other parts from reference TRBV5-4 and TRBJ1-1): ETGVTQSPTHLIKTRGQQVTLRCSSQSGHNTVSWYQQALGQGPQFIFQYYREEENGRGNFPPRFSGLQFPNYSSELNVNALELDDSALYLCASSLPGHGEAFFGQGTRLTVV.

This sequence joins TRBV7-2 and TRBJ2-2, with 8 bases aligning to TRBD1. Germline values: CDR1 SGHTA, CDR2 FQGNSA. Trimming took 2 bases from V and 6 from J; bases not matched to a gene: 5. CDR3 length: 15 amino acids. The chain's CDR3 is CASSLRDRQSGELFF. The CDR3, as DNA: TGTGCCAGCAGCTTAAGGGACAGGCAATCCGGGGAGCTGTTTTTT.

The genes are TRBV19 and TRBJ2-1; TRBD1 is a possible D gene (6 bases). Deletions cut 7 bases from V and 0 bases from J, with 16 bases between. Germline lookup yields CDR1 LNHDA and CDR2 SQIVND (reference sequence). This CDR3 region has 16 residues. The CDR3 sequence: CASTLGALRSYNEQFF. CDR3 DNA: TGTGCCAGTACGCTGGGGGCGTTGCGCTCCTACAATGAGCAGTTCTTC.

This clone was recorded a few times. V is TRBV7-9 and J is TRBJ2-3; D unresolved. Germline V lookup: CDR1 SEHNR, CDR2 FQNEAQ (reference sequence). This CDR3 is 14 amino acids long. V lost 5 bases and J lost 6, with 15 bases in between. DNA for the CDR3: TGTGCCAGCAGCGAACGCTCAGTCAAGGATACGCAGTATTTT. Its protein product is CASSERSVKDTQYF.

This chain connects TRBV4-1 to TRBJ1-2; D is uncertain. CDR3 length: 17 amino acids. Trimming took off 1 base at V and 4 bases at J, with 19 bases between the two ends. Germline CDR1 and CDR2: MGHRA and YSYEKL. DNA for the CDR3: TGCGCCAGCAGCCAAGGCTTTTATCACAACGGGGTCTATGGCTACACCTTC. It encodes CASSQGFYHNGVYGYTF.